The T cell receptor (beta chain) described here comes from a study of cytomegalovirus exposure and HLA in healthy donors. Trimming took 5 bases from V and 2 from J, leaving 6 bases between them. CDR3 size: 11 residues. CDR1 and CDR2 (germline): DFQATT, SNEGSKA (reference sequence). Some clones are missing from TCRdb's copy, which holds only in-frame ones; the method was immunoSEQ multiplex PCR. The sample shows 110,000 or so clones, about 84% of them seen only once. The clonotype was recovered from a young man in good health and CMV-seronegative. The specimen sequenced was PBMCs. The chain is built from TRBV20-1 and TRBJ1-2; D ambiguous. CDR3 nucleotides: TGCAGTGCTCCCGGGAACTATGGCTACACCTTC. Translated, it gives CSAPGNYGYTF.